Each of the 6 T cell receptor beta chains below was sequenced from the same sample in a study of identical twins (dated by TCRdb to 2015 to 2016). The library was obtained by 5' RACE. The instrument given in TCRdb is Illumina HiSeq 2000. TCRdb took the public reads, trimmed them with fastp at Q25, ran MiXCR for clone calling and kept in-frame beta chains. Every distinct CDR3 protein forms one entry, paired with its most common genes and DNA. The sample table records about 530,000 distinct CDR3 sequences; over 12% of these occur just once. The ten most abundant clones make up roughly 0.43% of the sample. These data also formed part of another study, on yellow fever vaccine responses in identical twins.

The sequenced material came from CD4+ T cells sorted from blood. Receptors originate from a woman aged 18 to 35 in good health.

This clonotype was seen only a few times. As DNA, the CDR3 is TGCAGTGCTAGACCGGACCCGGGGGGAGCGAGCATTCAGTACTTC. This codes for CSARPDPGGASIQYF. This chain links TRBV20-1 with TRBJ2-4, with 7 bases lining up with TRBD2. Germline-derived CDR1 and CDR2 are DFQATT and SNEGSKA (reference sequence). The V segment lost 2 bases and the J segment 9 bases; nucleotides outside the gene matches: 13. The CDR3 runs 15 residues.

This clonotype appeared a few times. V and J are TRBV7-9 and TRBJ2-3; no definite D call. Germline assignment: CDR1 SEHNR and CDR2 FQNEAQ (reference sequence). The V end was cut by 3 bases, the J end by 0 bases, with 7 bases between. The CDR3 extends over 14 amino acids. The CDR3 sequence: CASSFEESTDTQYF. CDR3 sequence (DNA): TGTGCCAGCAGCTTCGAGGAGAGCACAGATACGCAGTATTTT.

This clonotype has a handful of counts. The rearrangement links TRBV24-1 to TRBJ2-7; possibly TRBD2 for D (6 bases). Trimming left V 6 bases short and J 4 bases short, with 12 bases between. The germline CDR1 and CDR2 sequences are KGHDR and SFDVKD. The length of the CDR3 is 13 residues. Here the CDR3 DNA reads TGTGCCACCAGTCGGCGGGATGGGTACGAGCAGTACTTC. Residues: CATSRRDGYEQYF.

This clonotype showed up just a few times. The chain uses TRBV29-1 and TRBJ2-5, with D perhaps matching TRBD1 or TRBD2 (5 bases each). Trimming pared 6 bases from V and 2 bases from J, leaving 25 bases between. The germline CDR1 and CDR2 sequences are SQVTM and ANQGSEA. CDR3 length equals 17 residues. In nucleotides, the CDR3 is TGCAGCGTGCGCAGATCCCCGGGACCGAAAGCACAAGAGACCCAGTACTTC. It translates to CSVRRSPGPKAQETQYF.

In this sample, this clonotype turned up a few times. The chain employs TRBV29-1 and TRBJ2-1, with 10 positions matching TRBD2. Germline CDR1 is SQVTM and CDR2 is ANQGSEA. After removal of 4 bases from V and 4 bases from J, the junction contained 4 bases not matched to a gene. This CDR3 spans 14 amino acids. The CDR3 bases are TGCAGCGTTGCTAGCGGGGGCCTTTACAATGAGCAGTTCTTC. Protein product: CSVASGGLYNEQFF.

The gene calls are TRBV7-9 and TRBJ2-2; 11 positions match TRBD2. Germline V lookup: CDR1 SEHNR, CDR2 FQNEAQ (reference sequence). This CDR3 has 15 residues. Trimming took 3 bases from V and 6 from J; bases not matched to a gene: 3. CDR3 residues: CASSFGLAGPGELFF. The CDR3 DNA follows: TGTGCCAGCAGCTTCGGACTAGCGGGCCCCGGGGAGCTGTTTTTT.